The following is a T cell receptor beta chain sequence with its context. The sample originates from a study of blood T cell repertoires in COVID-19. Study overall: The origin of the acute and convalescent COVID-19 samples was the United States, Italy and Spain. Nucleic acid was either cDNA or gDNA, and it came from T cells, B-cell-depleted T cells, or PBMCs.

In the original workflow: Scientists estimated how many nucleated cells there were by amplifying reference gene primers. Assay: immunoSEQ multiplex PCR; the TCRdb copy retains only in-frame clones and omits some. V and J calls and clone size follow that table, whereas D and trimming were derived from the DNA. The table has approximately 110,000 clones, more than 80% seen once; the top ten hold about 3%. The CDR3 sequence is 14 residues long. The germline V gene has CDR1 SGHVS and CDR2 FQNEAQ. The ends were cut back, 1 base at V and 0 bases at J, with 7 bases in the middle. Sequenced input: peripheral blood. V and J are TRBV7-8 and TRBJ2-7; a weak D match, TRBD2 (5 bases). The source of this sequence is a woman aged 80 or over with COVID-19, enrolled during active disease. The CDR3 bases are TGTGCCAGCAGCTTAGGCGGGCCCTCCTACGAGCAGTACTTC. It encodes CASSLGGPSYEQYF. Drawing the rest from reference TRBV7-8 and TRBJ2-7, the complete variable domain is GAGVSQSPRYKVAKRGQDVALRCDPISGHVSLFWYQQALGQGPEFLTYFQNEAQLDKSGLPSDRFFAERPEGSVSTLKIQRTQQEDSAVYLCASSLGGPSYEQYFGPGTRLTVT.